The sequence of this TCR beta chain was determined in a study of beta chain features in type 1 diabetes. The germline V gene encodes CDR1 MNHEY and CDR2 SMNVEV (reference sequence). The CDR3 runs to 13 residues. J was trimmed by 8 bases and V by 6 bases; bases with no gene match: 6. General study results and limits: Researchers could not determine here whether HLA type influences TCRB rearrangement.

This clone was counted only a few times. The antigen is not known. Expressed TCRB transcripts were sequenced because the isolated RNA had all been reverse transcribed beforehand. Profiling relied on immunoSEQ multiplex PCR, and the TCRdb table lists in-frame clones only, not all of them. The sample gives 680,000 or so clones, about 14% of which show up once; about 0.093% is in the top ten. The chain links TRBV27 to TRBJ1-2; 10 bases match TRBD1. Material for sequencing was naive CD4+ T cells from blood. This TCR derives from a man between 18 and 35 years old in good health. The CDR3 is CASRRTGGSGYTF. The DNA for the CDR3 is TGTGCCAGCAGGCGGACAGGGGGATCGGGCTACACCTTC.